This T cell receptor beta chain appears in the sequencing data of a study of shared clonotypes between healthy human individuals. Donors were Caucasian adults residing in Nashville, Tennessee, USA. Generated by immunoSEQ multiplex PCR, the TCRdb table keeps only in-frame clones and is missing some. This sample has over a million clones, with about four fifths found just once. Regarding this clone: This specimen includes other DNA sequences encoding the same CDR3.

The CDR3 spans 11 residues. With 7 bases removed from V and 1 base from J, the gap between germline ends came to 4 bases. The germline V gene has CDR1 MDHEN and CDR2 SYDVKM. This TCR derives from a man aged 18 to 30 in good health. Some clones in this sample may be carry-over from other donors' samples. Material: memory CD4+ T cells from PBMCs. Specified subset: CD45RA-negative fraction. The chain recombines TRBV28 with TRBJ1-2; D ambiguous. The CDR3 here is CASTRNYGYTF. The CDR3 nucleotides read TGTGCCAGCACACGTAACTATGGCTACACCTTC.